This T cell receptor (beta chain) derives from a study of T cell responses to AZD1222 COVID-19 vaccine. On the study more broadly: Recipients boosted at about 4 weeks or about 12 weeks are pooled.

From germline, CDR1 is MNHEY and CDR2 SVGEGT. Unmatched junction bases numbered 13, after V lost 5 bases and J lost 1 base. This CDR3 is built from 18 residues. Findings and caveats of the study: The sample set comprised mostly white British donors with more females, and clonal diversity was possibly underestimated. Spike-specific TCR breadth and depth rose after two AZD1222 doses. At study baseline, merely roughly 6 AZD1222 recipients were seropositive.

Concerning this clone itself: Its cognate antigen is unknown.

Profiled with immunoSEQ multiplex PCR; TCRdb holds only in-frame clones, not every one. This repertoire shows approximately 190,000 clones, approximately 91% found once; its top ten account for approximately 0.98%. The input for sequencing was peripheral blood, taken on day 0 of AZD1222 vaccination. The chain has TRBV6-2 or TRBV6-3 and TRBJ2-1; 8 nucleotides agree with TRBD2. This TCR derives from an adult in good health. CDR3 coding DNA: TGTGCCAGCAGTCAACACCGTGGGTTAGCGGGGTCCTACAATGAGCAGTTCTTC. Its protein product is CASSQHRGLAGSYNEQFF.